This T cell receptor beta chain was obtained from a study of a mutant IDH1 vaccine in newly diagnosed glioma. Turning to the study itself: Visit V13 took place at week 47, and visit V12 happened at week 35. Study conclusions and caveats: Of all patients, nearly 95% showed vaccine-induced immune responses.

A remark on this clone: What it recognizes is unknown.

The method was immunoSEQ multiplex PCR; TCRdb's version includes in-frame clones alone and lacks a portion of them. The sample shows roughly 38,000 clones, 82% of them seen only once. This sample's time point: week 47, end of study. Every vaccine dose comprised 300 ug of mutant IDH1 20-mer peptide plus topical imiquimod. This TCR came from a man aged 18-30 years with glioma. Some clones in this sample may be carry-over from other donors' samples. Here the sequenced sample was PBMCs, taken from a glioma patient whose treatment included an IDH1 peptide vaccine.

CDR3 sequence (DNA): TGTGCCAGCAGTTACGGACTAGCGGGGATCTACGAGCAGTACTTC. Translating gives CASSYGLAGIYEQYF. This sequence joins TRBV6-5 and TRBJ2-7; 12 bases map to TRBD2. V trimming: 2 bases; J trimming: 3 bases; junction bases outside the gene matches: 2. Germline V gene data show CDR1 as MNHEY and CDR2 as SVGAGI. This CDR3 is built from 15 residues.